This T cell receptor (beta chain) derives from a study of cytomegalovirus exposure and HLA in healthy donors. The PCR employed 60 Vbeta primers together with 13 Jbeta primers. Clones were sequenced by immunoSEQ multiplex PCR, and TCRdb holds only the in-frame ones, with some missing. The sample consists of fewer than 110,000 clones, roughly 80% of them appearing once. About this clone itself: Its specificity is unknown.

This CDR3 spans 16 amino acids. Germline loops: CDR1 SGHRS, CDR2 YFSETQ. The ends lost 4 bases at V and 2 bases at J; junction bases unmatched: 5. Findings and caveats of the study: It emerged from a later analysis that several of the most significant clusters appeared to be linked to common viral pathogens. Solely CMV serostatus was available to characterize immune exposure. Specificity for CMV antigens was confirmed in vitro for a few of the CMV-associated chains.

This chain joins TRBV5-1 and TRBJ2-1; 11 nucleotides agree with TRBD2. The receptor comes from a man in his forties or fifties in good health and CMV-seropositive. The source material was PBMCs. In DNA, the CDR3 is TGCGCCAGCAGCCCGGAGGGACTAGCGGCCTACAATGAGCAGTTCTTC. The encoded protein is CASSPEGLAAYNEQFF.